This entry describes one T cell receptor (beta chain). Unique molecular identifiers were incorporated when the TCRbeta library was constructed. In TCRdb, the PCR reads were re-called with MiXCR into one record per CDR3 protein. There are approximately 520,000 distinct CDR3 sequences in the sample; around a third occur only once, and around 2.5% lies in the top ten. V dropped 1 base and J dropped 1 base, with 10 bases sitting between them. Per germline, CDR1 SEHNR and CDR2 FQNEAQ (reference sequence). The CDR3 totals 15 residues. This sample was included in a study of T-cell reconstitution after alpha-beta-depleted transplantation in children.

The TCR sequence derives from a human donor who donated a stem cell graft to a child with aplastic anemia. Sequences were derived from PBMCs from the stem cell graft donor, sampled from the stem cell graft. The chain uses TRBV7-9 and TRBJ1-1; D possibly corresponds to TRBD1 (5 bases). CDR3 nucleotides: TGTGCCAGCAGCTTAGTGGAGGGGAGGAACACTGAAGCTTTCTTT. This gives the protein CASSLVEGRNTEAFF.